The 7 T cell receptor beta chains given below trace back to one sample, sequenced in a study of CD8 T cells in Susac syndrome (dated by TCRdb to about 2019). Libraries came from the immunoSEQ multiplex PCR assay. RNA was extracted with the RNeasy kit and about 0.5 to 1 ug was reverse transcribed using random hexamers. Starting from the raw public reads, TCRdb applied fastp trimming at Q25, assembled clones with MiXCR and retained in-frame beta chains. Here each entry gathers all rows of one CDR3 protein and keeps the most common genes and DNA. In all, the sample holds approximately 65,000 distinct CDR3 sequences, and approximately 90% of those were seen once. Just under 0.2% of the sample lies in the top ten. The material sequenced was CD8+ T cells from PBMCs. The source is a human donor in good health.

This chain links TRBV15 with TRBJ2-1, with 9 bases aligning to TRBD2. V dropped 4 bases and J dropped 10; count of bases not matched to a gene: 8. This CDR3 has 14 residues. CDR1 and CDR2 (germline): LNHNV, YYDKDF (reference sequence). As DNA, the CDR3 is TGTGCCACCAGCATCTCGAGGACTAGCGACGAGCAGTTCTTC. It yields the protein CATSISRTSDEQFF.

The rearrangement links TRBV20-1 to TRBJ2-7, with D hard to call. Deletions cut 1 base from V and 0 bases from J, with 7 bases between. This CDR3 is built from 13 residues. Germline loops: CDR1 DFQATT, CDR2 SNEGSKA (reference sequence). The chain's CDR3 is CSARGAASYEQYF. Written as DNA, the CDR3 is TGCAGTGCTAGAGGGGCAGCCTCCTACGAGCAGTACTTC.

This rearrangement joins TRBV14 to TRBJ2-5; no definite D call. The CDR3 spans 14 residues. The germline V gene has CDR1 SGHDN and CDR2 FVKESK. Trimming removed 0 bases at V and 5 bases at J, with 10 bases between. CDR3 nucleotide sequence: TGTGCCAGCAGCCAAGATTGGCCTGCGGAGACCCAGTACTTC. This codes for CASSQDWPAETQYF.

This chain uses TRBV6-1 with TRBJ2-5; no clear D. Germline CDR1 reads MNHNS; CDR2 reads SASEGT. V was shortened by 4 bases and J by 1 base, with 10 bases between the two germline ends. The CDR3 runs to 14 residues. This chain's CDR3 is CASSVWTTQETQYF. In DNA form, the CDR3 reads TGTGCCAGCAGTGTTTGGACCACCCAAGAGACCCAGTACTTC.

Only one count was recorded for this clonotype. V gene TRBV27 combines with J gene TRBJ1-2; 9 nucleotides agree with TRBD1. After removal of 0 bases from V and 0 bases from J, the junction contained 5 bases not matched to a gene. CDR3 size: 17 residues. Looked up from germline, CDR1 is MNHEY and CDR2 is SMNVEV (reference sequence). For the CDR3, the DNA is TGTGCCAGCAGTTTATCGCCGGGACAGGGCGCTAACTATGGCTACACCTTC. It yields the protein CASSLSPGQGANYGYTF.

This chain uses TRBV10-3 with TRBJ2-7, with D perhaps matching TRBD2 (6 bases). Trimming stripped 0 bases from V and 1 base from J, with 7 bases between. The CDR3 consists of 14 residues. The germline CDR1 and CDR2 sequences are ENHRY and SYGVKD. DNA for the CDR3: TGTGCCATCAGTGAGTCGGAGGGTTCCTACGAGCAGTACTTC. This gives the protein CAISESEGSYEQYF.

The genes are TRBV6-2 or TRBV6-3 and TRBJ2-7, with D possibly being TRBD1 (6 bases). This CDR3 region has 14 residues. Germline assignment: CDR1 MNHEY and CDR2 SVGEGT. The V end lost 8 bases, the J end lost 3 bases, and 17 bases lay between the germline ends. The CDR3 DNA reads as TGTGCCAGCTGGCCCGGCAGGGGAAACTACGAGCAGTACTTC. Protein sequence: CASWPGRGNYEQYF.